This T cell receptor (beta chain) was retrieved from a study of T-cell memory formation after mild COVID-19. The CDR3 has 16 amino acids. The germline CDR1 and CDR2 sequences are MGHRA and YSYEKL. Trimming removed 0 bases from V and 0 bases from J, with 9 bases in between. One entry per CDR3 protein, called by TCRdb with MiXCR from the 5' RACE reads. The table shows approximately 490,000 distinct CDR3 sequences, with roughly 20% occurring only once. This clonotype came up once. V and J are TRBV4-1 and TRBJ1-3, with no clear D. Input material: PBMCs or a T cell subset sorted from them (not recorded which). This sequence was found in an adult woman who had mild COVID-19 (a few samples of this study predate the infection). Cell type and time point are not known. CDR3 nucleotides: TGCGCCAGCAGCCAAGATTCGGGGTTCTCTGGAAACACCATATATTTT. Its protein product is CASSQDSGFSGNTIYF.